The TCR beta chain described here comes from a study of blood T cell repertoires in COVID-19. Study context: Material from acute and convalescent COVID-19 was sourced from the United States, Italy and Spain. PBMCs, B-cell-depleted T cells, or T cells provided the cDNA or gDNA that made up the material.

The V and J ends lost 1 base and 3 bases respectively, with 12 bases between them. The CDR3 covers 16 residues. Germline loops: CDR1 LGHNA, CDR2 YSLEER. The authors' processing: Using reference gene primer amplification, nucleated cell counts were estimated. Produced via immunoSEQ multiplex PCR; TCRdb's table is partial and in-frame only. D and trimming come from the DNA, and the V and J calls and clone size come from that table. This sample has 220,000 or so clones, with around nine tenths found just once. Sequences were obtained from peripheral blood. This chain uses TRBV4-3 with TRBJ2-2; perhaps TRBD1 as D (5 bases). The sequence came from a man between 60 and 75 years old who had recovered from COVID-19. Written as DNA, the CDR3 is TGCGCCAGCAGCCAAGTGGGGCGAGGATACACCGGGGAGCTGTTTTTT. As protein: CASSQVGRGYTGELFF.